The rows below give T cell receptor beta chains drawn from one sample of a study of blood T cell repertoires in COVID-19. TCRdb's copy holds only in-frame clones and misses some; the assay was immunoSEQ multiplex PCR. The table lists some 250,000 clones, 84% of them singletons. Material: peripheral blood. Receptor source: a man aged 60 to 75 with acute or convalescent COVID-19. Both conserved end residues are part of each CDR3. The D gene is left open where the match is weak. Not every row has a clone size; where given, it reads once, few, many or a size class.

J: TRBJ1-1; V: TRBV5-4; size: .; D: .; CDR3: CASSLGGLGTEAFF; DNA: TGTGCCAGCAGCTTGGGGGGGCTCGGCACTGAAGCTTTCTTT
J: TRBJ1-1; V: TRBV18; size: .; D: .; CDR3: CASSRTGDADTEAFF; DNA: TGTGCCAGCTCCCGAACGGGGGACGCGGACACTGAAGCTTTCTTT
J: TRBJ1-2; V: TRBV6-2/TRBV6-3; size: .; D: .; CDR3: CASSQNRGGYTF; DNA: TGTGCCAGCAGCCAAAATCGCGGTGGCTACACCTTC
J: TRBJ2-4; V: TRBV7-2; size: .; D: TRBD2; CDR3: CASSWRAGGQGKNIQYF; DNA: TGTGCCAGCAGTTGGCGGGCGGGAGGTCAGGGCAAAAACATTCAGTACTTC
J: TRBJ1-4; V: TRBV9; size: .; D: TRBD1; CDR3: CASSLNPGGANEKLFF; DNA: TGTGCCAGCAGCCTTAACCCAGGGGGCGCAAATGAAAAACTGTTTTTT
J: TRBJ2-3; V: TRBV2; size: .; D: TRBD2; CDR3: CASSGTSGRLPGTQYF; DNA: TGTGCCAGCAGTGGAACTAGCGGGAGACTTCCGGGTACGCAGTATTTT
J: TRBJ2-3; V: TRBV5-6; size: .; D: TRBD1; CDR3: CASRGLSHTDTQYF; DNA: TGTGCCAGTAGGGGGCTATCCCACACAGATACGCAGTATTTT
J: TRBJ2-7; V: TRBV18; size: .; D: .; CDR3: CASSPPSRAGEQYF; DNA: TGTGCCAGCTCACCACCGAGCAGGGCGGGGGAGCAGTACTTC
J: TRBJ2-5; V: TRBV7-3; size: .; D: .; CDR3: CASSSQGGGETQYF; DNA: TGTGCCAGCAGCTCCCAGGGGGGAGGAGAGACCCAGTACTTC
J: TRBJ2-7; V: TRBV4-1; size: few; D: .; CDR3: CASSQPQYYEQYF; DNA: TGCGCCAGCAGCCAACCACAATACTACGAGCAGTACTTC
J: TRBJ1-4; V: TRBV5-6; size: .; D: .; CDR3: CASSLGRGRVREKLFF; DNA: TGTGCCAGCAGCTTGGGTAGGGGCCGGGTTCGGGAAAAACTGTTTTTT
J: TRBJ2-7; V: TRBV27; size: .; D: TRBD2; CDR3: CASSLSASGTYEQYF; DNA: TGTGCCAGCAGTTTATCGGCTAGCGGGACCTACGAGCAGTACTTC
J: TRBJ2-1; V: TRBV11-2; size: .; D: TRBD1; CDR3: CASSLWDRGGDEQFF; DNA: TGTGCCAGCAGCTTATGGGACAGGGGTGGCGATGAGCAGTTCTTC
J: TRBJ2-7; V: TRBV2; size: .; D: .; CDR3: CASSGSVFAQYF; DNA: TGTGCCAGCAGTGGGTCGGTGTTTGCGCAGTACTTC
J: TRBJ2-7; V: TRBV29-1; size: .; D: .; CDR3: CSVGPPGAYEQYF; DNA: TGCAGCGTTGGGCCTCCAGGGGCCTACGAGCAGTACTTC
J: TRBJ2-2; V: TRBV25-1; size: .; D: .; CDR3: CASSDRVGTGELFF; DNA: TGTGCCAGCAGTGACAGGGTGGGCACCGGGGAGCTGTTTTTT
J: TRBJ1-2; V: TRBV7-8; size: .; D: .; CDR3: CASSSRSYGYTF; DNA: TGTGCCAGCAGCTCTCGCAGCTATGGCTACACCTTC
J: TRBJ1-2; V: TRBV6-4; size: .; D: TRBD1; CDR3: CASSDRGGQGANYGYTF; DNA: TGTGCCAGTAGTGACAGGGGTGGTCAGGGGGCTAACTATGGCTACACCTTC
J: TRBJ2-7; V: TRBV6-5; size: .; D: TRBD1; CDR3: CASRRATGDGYEQYF; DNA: TGTGCCAGCAGACGGGCCACAGGGGACGGCTACGAGCAGTACTTC
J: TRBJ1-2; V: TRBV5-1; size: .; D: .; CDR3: CASSFGGMGGYTF; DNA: TGCGCCAGCAGCTTCGGAGGGATGGGTGGCTACACCTTC
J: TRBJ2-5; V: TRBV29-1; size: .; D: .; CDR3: CSVEHQETQYF; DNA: TGCAGCGTTGAGCACCAGGAGACCCAGTACTTC
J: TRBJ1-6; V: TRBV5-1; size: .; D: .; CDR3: CASSLVGADNSPLHF; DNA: TGCGCCAGCAGCTTGGTTGGGGCAGATAATTCACCCCTCCACTTT
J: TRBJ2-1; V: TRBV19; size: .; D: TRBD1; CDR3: CASSIGQGRSYNEQFF; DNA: TGTGCCAGTAGTATCGGACAGGGGAGGTCCTACAATGAGCAGTTCTTC
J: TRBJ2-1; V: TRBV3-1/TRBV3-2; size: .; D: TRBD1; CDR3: CASSQDMFGTGLEGTSNEQFF; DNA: TGTGCCAGCAGCCAAGATATGTTTGGGACAGGGCTCGAGGGCACTTCCAATGAGCAGTTCTTC
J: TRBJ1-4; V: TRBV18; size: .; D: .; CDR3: CASSLRTANNEKLFF; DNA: TGTGCCAGCTCACTCCGGACAGCTAATAATGAAAAACTGTTTTTT
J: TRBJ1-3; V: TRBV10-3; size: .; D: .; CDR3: CAISGGGVSGNTIYF; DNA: TGTGCCATCAGTGGGGGCGGCGTCTCTGGAAACACCATATATTTT
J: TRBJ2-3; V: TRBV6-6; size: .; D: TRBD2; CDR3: CASSTGGSADTQYF; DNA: TGTGCCAGCAGTACGGGAGGTAGCGCAGATACGCAGTATTTT
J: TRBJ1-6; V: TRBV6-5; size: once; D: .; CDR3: CASRPRGSDSPLHF; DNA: TGTGCCAGCAGGCCTCGGGGGAGCGATTCACCCCTCCACTTT
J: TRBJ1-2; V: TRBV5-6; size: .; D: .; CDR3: CASSFQGSYGYTF; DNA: TGTGCCAGCAGCTTTCAGGGGAGCTATGGCTACACCTTC
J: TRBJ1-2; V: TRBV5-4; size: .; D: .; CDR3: CASSLAQGFNYGYTF; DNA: TGTGCCAGCAGCTTGGCCCAGGGGTTTAACTATGGCTACACCTTC
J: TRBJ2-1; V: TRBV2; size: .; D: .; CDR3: CASTNRAWSSYNEQFF; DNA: TGTGCCAGCACCAACAGGGCTTGGAGCTCCTACAATGAGCAGTTCTTC
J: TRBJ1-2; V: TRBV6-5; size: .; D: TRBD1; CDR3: CASSYSPGQGAYGYTF; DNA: TGTGCCAGCAGTTACTCGCCGGGACAGGGGGCTTATGGCTACACCTTC
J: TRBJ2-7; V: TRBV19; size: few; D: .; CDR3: CASSIVGAGSFYEQYF; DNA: TGTGCCAGTAGTATAGTTGGAGCGGGCAGTTTTTACGAGCAGTACTTC
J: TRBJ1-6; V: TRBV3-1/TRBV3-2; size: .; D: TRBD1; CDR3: CASSQADRGISPLHF; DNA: TGTGCCAGCAGCCAAGCGGACAGGGGAATTTCACCCCTCCACTTT
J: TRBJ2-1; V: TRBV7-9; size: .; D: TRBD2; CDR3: CASSLGLAGAGEQFF; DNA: TGTGCCAGCAGCTTAGGACTAGCGGGAGCTGGCGAGCAGTTCTTC
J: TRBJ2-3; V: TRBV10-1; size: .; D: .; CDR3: CASSESVRVTDTQYF; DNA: TGCGCCAGCAGTGAGTCGGTGAGAGTCACAGATACGCAGTATTTT
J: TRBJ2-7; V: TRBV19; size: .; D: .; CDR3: CAGRGWKYF; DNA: TGTGCCGGACGGGGTTGGAAGTACTTC
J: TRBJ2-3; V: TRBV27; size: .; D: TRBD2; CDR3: CASSSSLAGVAGTQYF; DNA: TGTGCCAGCAGTTCCTCCCTAGCGGGAGTAGCGGGTACGCAGTATTTT
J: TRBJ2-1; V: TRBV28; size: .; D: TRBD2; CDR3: CASSSRGLAGMDEQFF; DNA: TGTGCCAGCAGTTCCCGGGGACTAGCGGGGATGGATGAGCAGTTCTTC
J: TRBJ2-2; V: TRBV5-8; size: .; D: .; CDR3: CASTWGAGELFF; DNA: TGTGCCAGCACCTGGGGGGCCGGGGAGCTGTTTTTT
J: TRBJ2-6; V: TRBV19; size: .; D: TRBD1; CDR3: CASSSLGTVTSGANVLTF; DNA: TGTGCCAGTAGTAGCCTAGGGACAGTGACCTCTGGGGCCAACGTCCTGACTTTC
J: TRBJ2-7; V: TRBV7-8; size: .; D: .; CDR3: CASSLGTGFPYEQYF; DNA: TGTGCCAGCAGCTTAGGTACAGGTTTCCCCTACGAGCAGTACTTC
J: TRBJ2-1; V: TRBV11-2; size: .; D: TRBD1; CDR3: CASSGNRGYNEQFF; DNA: TGTGCCAGCAGCGGAAACAGGGGATACAATGAGCAGTTCTTC
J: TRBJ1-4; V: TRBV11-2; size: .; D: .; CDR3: CASSNGYTRGKLFF; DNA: TGTGCCAGCAGCAATGGGTACACCCGGGGGAAACTGTTTTTT
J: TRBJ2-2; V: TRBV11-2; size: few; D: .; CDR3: CASSFSNRARELFF; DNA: TGTGCCAGCAGCTTCTCCAACCGAGCCCGGGAGCTGTTTTTT
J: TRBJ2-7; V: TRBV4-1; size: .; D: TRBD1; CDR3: CASSQGTGGTYEQYF; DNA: TGCGCCAGCAGCCAAGGCACAGGGGGCACCTACGAGCAGTACTTC
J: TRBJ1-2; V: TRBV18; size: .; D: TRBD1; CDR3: CASSRGGTARQIANYGYTF; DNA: TGTGCCAGCTCACGAGGCGGGACAGCCAGACAAATAGCTAACTATGGCTACACCTTC
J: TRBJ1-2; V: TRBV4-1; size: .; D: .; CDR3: CASSHAGVTRLNYGYTF; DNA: TGCGCCAGCAGCCATGCAGGGGTTACTCGCCTTAACTATGGCTACACCTTC
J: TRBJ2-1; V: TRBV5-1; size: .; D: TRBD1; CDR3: CASSLGGQLYNEQFF; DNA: TGCGCCAGCAGCTTGGGGGGACAGTTGTACAATGAGCAGTTCTTC
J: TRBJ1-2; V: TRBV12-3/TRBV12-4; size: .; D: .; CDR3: CASSSPAGFGYTF; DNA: TGTGCCAGCAGTTCCCCCGCGGGGTTCGGCTACACCTTC
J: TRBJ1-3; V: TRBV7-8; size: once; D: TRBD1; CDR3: CASRIDRGALSGNTIYF; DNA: TGTGCCAGCAGGATCGACAGGGGGGCCTTATCTGGAAACACCATATATTTT
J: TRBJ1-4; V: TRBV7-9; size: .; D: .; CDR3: CASSPWKGSNEKLFF; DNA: TGTGCCAGCAGCCCCTGGAAGGGGTCGAATGAAAAACTGTTTTTT
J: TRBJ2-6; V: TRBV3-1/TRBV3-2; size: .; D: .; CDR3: CASSHLWLSGANVLTF; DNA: TGTGCCAGCAGCCATCTGTGGCTCTCTGGGGCCAACGTCCTGACTTTC
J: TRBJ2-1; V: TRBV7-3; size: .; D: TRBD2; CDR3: CASSPGTSRGRHNEQFF; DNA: TGTGCCAGCAGCCCGGGGACTAGTCGCGGTCGACACAATGAGCAGTTCTTC
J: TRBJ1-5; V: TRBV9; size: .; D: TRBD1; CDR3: CASSVEGAPNQPQHF; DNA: TGTGCCAGCAGCGTAGAGGGGGCGCCCAATCAGCCCCAGCATTTT
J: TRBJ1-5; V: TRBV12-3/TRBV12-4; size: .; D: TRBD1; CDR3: CASSRGTGGLHF; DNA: TGTGCCAGCAGCCGCGGGACAGGGGGCCTGCATTTT
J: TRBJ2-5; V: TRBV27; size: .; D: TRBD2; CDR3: CASSLLAGRGETQYF; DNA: TGTGCCAGCAGTTTACTTGCGGGGAGGGGCGAGACCCAGTACTTC
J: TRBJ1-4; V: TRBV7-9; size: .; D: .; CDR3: CASSFSRATNEKLFF; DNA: TGTGCCAGCAGCTTCTCGAGGGCAACTAATGAAAAACTGTTTTTT
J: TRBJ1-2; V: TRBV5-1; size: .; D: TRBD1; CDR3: CASSLVATGINYGYTF; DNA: TGCGCCAGCAGCTTGGTAGCGACAGGGATTAACTATGGCTACACCTTC